Listed here is a single T cell receptor beta chain. The V end was cut by 5 bases, the J end by 2 bases, with 11 bases between. Germline values: CDR1 SGHTA, CDR2 FQGNSA. The CDR3 spans 14 residues. Prior autoimmune disease or systemic immunosuppression barred patients. The method was immunoSEQ multiplex PCR; TCRdb's version includes in-frame clones alone and lacks a portion of them. The repertoire holds over 14,000 clones, about 69% seen once, with under 35% in the top ten. The data are from a study of OX40 agonist ivuxolimab in advanced cancers. The chain uses TRBV7-2 and TRBJ2-3, with a tentative D call TRBD2 (5 bases). Sequences were derived from CD4+ or CD8+ T cells sorted from blood, sampled in a trial of the OX40 agonist ivuxolimab. This receptor was obtained from an adult with an advanced solid tumor such as melanoma, head and neck, liver or kidney cancer. CDR3 sequence reads: CASSDGLYTDTQYF. CDR3 nucleotide sequence: TGTGCCAGCAGCGATGGACTGTACACAGATACGCAGTATTTT.